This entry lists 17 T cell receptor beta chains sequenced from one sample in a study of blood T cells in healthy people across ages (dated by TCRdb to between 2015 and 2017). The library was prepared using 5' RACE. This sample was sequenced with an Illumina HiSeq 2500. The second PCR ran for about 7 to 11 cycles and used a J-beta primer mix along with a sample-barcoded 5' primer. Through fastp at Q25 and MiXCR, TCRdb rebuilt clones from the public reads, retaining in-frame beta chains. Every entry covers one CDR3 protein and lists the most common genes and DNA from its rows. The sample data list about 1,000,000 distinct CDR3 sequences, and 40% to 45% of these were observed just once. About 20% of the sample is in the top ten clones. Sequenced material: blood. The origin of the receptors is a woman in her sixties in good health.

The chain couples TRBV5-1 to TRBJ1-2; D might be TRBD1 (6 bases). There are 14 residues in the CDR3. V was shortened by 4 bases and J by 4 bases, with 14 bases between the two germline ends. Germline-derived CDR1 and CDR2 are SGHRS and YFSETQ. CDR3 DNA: TGCGCCAGCAGCGCACAGGGTTGGCGCTATGGCTACACCTTC. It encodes CASSAQGWRYGYTF.

CDR3 region: CASSRAEGSGYEQYF. DNA of the CDR3: TGTGCCAGCAGCCGAGCGGAGGGGTCAGGCTACGAGCAGTACTTC. J is TRBJ2-7 and V is TRBV7-6; D perhaps matches TRBD2 (6 bases). Trimming took 5 bases from V and 3 from J, leaving 17 bases between them. The CDR3 is 15 residues long. Looked up from germline, CDR1 is SGHVS and CDR2 is FNYEAQ.

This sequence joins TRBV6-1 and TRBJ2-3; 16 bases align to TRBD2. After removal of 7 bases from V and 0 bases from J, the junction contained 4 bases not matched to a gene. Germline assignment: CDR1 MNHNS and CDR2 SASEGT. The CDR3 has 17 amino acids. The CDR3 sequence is CASTGGLAGGSTDTQYF. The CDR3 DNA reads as TGTGCCAGCACCGGGGGACTAGCGGGAGGGAGCACAGATACGCAGTATTTT.

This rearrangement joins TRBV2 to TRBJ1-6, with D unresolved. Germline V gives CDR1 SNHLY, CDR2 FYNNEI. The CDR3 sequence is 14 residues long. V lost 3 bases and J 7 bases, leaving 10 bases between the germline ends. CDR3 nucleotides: TGTGCCAGCAGTGAGGGGAGCCTGAATTCACCCCTCCACTTT. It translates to CASSEGSLNSPLHF.

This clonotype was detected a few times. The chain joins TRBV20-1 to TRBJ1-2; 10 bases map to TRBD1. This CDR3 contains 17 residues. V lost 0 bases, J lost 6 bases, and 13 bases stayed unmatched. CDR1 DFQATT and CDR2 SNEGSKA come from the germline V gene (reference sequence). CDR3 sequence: CSARDGYGTGEGNGYTF. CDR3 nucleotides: TGCAGTGCTAGAGACGGCTACGGGACAGGGGAGGGTAATGGCTACACCTTC.

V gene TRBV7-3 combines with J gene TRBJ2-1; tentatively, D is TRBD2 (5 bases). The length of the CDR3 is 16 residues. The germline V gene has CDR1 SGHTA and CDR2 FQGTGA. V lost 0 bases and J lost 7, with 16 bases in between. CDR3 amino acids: CASSLTSGLQRNEQFF. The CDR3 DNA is TGTGCCAGCAGCTTAACAAGTGGACTCCAAAGGAATGAGCAGTTCTTC.

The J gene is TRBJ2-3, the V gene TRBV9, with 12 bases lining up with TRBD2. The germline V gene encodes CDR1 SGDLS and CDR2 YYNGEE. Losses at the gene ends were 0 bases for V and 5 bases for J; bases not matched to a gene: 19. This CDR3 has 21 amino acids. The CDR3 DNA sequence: TGTGCCAGCAGCGTAGCACCGAGACTAGCGGGAGTAGGATCGTCACTAGATACGCAGTATTTT. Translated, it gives CASSVAPRLAGVGSSLDTQYF. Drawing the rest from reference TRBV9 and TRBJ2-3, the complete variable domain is DSGVTQTPKHLITATGQRVTLRCSPRSGDLSVYWYQQSLDQGLQFLIQYYNGEERAKGNILERFSAQQFPDLHSELNLSSLELGDSALYFCASSVAPRLAGVGSSLDTQYFGPGTRLTVL.

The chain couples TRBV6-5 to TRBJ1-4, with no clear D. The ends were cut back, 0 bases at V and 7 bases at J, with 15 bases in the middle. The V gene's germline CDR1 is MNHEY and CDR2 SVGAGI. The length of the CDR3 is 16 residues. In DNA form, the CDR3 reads TGTGCCAGCAGTTACTCGAGGGCGGGGATCGGTGAAAAACTGTTTTTT. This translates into CASSYSRAGIGEKLFF.

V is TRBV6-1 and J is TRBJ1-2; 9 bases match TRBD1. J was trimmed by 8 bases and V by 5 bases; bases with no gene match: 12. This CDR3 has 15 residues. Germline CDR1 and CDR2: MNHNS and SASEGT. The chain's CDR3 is CASSRDRGDKGGYTF. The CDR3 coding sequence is TGTGCCAGCAGTCGTGACAGGGGGGATAAGGGAGGCTACACCTTC.

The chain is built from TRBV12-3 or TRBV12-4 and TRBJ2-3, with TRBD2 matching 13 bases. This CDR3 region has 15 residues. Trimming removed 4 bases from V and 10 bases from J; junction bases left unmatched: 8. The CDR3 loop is CASSYGLAGAWAQYF. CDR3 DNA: TGTGCCAGCAGTTACGGACTAGCGGGAGCATGGGCGCAGTATTTT.

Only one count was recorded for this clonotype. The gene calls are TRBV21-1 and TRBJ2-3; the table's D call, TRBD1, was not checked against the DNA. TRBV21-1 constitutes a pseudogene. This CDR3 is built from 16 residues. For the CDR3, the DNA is TGTGCCAGCAGCAAAGGTGGGACAGCGCGAACAGATACGCAGTATTTT. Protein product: CASSKGGTARTDTQYF.

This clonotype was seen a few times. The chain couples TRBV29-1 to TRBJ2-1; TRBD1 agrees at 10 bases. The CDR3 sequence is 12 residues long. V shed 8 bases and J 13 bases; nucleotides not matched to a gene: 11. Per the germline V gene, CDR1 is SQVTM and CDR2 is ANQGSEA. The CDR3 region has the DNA TGCAGCATCTCGATGGGGACAGGGGAACAGTTCTTC. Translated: CSISMGTGEQFF.

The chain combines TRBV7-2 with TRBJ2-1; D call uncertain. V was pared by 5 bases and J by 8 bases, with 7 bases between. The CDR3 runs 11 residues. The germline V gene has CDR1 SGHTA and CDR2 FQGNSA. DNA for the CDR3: TGTGCCAGCAGCGGGTGGTATGAGCAGTTCTTC. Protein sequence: CASSGWYEQFF.

The CDR3 is CARSWEDYNEQFF. The CDR3 DNA reads as TGTGCCCGGTCCTGGGAAGACTACAATGAGCAGTTCTTC. This chain links TRBV30 with TRBJ2-1; D not resolved. This CDR3 comprises 13 residues. Trimming left V 8 bases short and J 3 bases short, with 14 bases between. In germline, CDR1 is GTSNPN, CDR2 SVGIG (reference sequence).

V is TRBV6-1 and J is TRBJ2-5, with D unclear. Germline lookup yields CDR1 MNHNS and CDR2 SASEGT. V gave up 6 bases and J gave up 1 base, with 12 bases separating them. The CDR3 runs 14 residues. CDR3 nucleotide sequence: TGTGCCAGCAGCCCTTTAGGCAGCCAAGAGACCCAGTACTTC. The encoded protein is CASSPLGSQETQYF.

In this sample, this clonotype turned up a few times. CDR3 in DNA: TGTGCCATCAGTGAGTCGAGCGGGTTCTCCCTCTGGCAGTACTTC. It encodes CAISESSGFSLWQYF. The J gene is TRBJ2-7, the V gene TRBV10-3; D may be TRBD2 (6 bases). Trimming took off 0 bases at V and 9 bases at J, with 18 bases between the two ends. The CDR3 has 15 amino acids. Germline V gene sequence: CDR1 ENHRY, CDR2 SYGVKD.

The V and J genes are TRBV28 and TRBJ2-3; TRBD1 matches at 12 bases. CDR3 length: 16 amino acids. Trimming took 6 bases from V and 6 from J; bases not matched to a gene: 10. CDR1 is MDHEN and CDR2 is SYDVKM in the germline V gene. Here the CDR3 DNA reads TGTGCCAGCAGCATACCCGGGACAGGGGGCCGGGATACGCAGTATTTT. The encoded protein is CASSIPGTGGRDTQYF.